This T cell receptor beta chain was obtained from a study of T cell responses to AZD1222 COVID-19 vaccine (dated by TCRdb to the early 2020s). Study-wide context: TCR sequencing covered about 230 trial participants: 200 to 210 given two doses of AZD1222 and around 25 given two doses of MenACWY control vaccine. Trial participants were enrolled by age into subgroups of 18-55, 56-69 and 70-plus years, and roughly 160, 29 and 62 TCR-sequenced participants, respectively, were included in these subgroups. Overall results and qualifications from the work: Because no day 14 peak-response samples were available, the repertoires could be characterized only after the peak T cell response. Reportedly, almost half of the unique spike-specific TCRs recognized epitopes lying outside the regions that are mutated in the B.1.351 and B.1.1.7 variants. After two AZD1222 doses, both the breadth and the depth of spike-specific TCRs were significantly higher than at day 0 and than in MenACWY recipients. Conclusions about previously exposed vaccinees are limited, since just six AZD1222 recipients were seropositive for SARS-CoV-2 at baseline. The whole spike protein was spanned by vaccine-associated CD4 TCRs, and dominant responses were seen in regions 160-218 and 743-854. In the small 56-69-year group, the increase in depth fell short of significance, most likely because of low power. Participants were mostly white British and included more females than males, and it was suggested by the authors that clonal diversity may have been underestimated.

The CDR3 regions of human TCRbeta chains were analyzed by immunosequencing. The original pipeline was this. Repertoire TCRs were matched against a reference library of SARS-CoV-2-specific TCRs generated with the MIRA antigen-specificity platform. Breadth was defined as the fraction of unique TCRs that were SARS-CoV-2-associated, and depth was defined as the fraction of total T cells that were SARS-CoV-2-associated. Using the MIRA data, each spike-specific TCR was mapped to the spike region that the TCR reacts to and placed in a CD4 or CD8 class. Log10-transformed breadth and depth values were compared by one-way ANOVA with Sidak's multiple comparisons tests. TCRdb limited this immuneACCESS table to in-frame rearrangements with V and J called. A share of clones is missing; checked studies link under half to unresolved V genes, and the rest is unexplained. V and J calls plus clone size are reproduced from that table; the DNA served to infer D and trimming. In this sample the table shows 100,000 to 120,000 clones, 94% of which occur a single time. The ten largest clones add up to about 3% of the sample.

Interpreted using the paper, the time point label stands for: about 28 days (+/-7) after the second vaccine dose. Because spike-specific TCR depth and breadth did not differ between the two schedules, AZD1222 recipients who got a second dose at roughly 4 weeks were pooled with those who got a second dose at roughly 12 weeks. The vaccinee samples were drawn from two UK trials, COV001 and COV002, one of which was a single-blind randomized controlled phase 2/3 trial testing AZD1222 (ChAdOx1 nCoV-19) in healthy adults. For TCRbeta chain sequencing, PBMC samples were collected from trial participants at day 0 and at day 28 after the second dose. Of note for this clone: Its specific antigen is unknown. No per-base quality is available; no much larger clone lies one base away.

Ends trimmed: V by 2 bases, J by 6 bases; bases unmatched to a gene: 6. Its CDR3 holds 15 amino acids, cysteine through phenylalanine. CDR3 DNA is the only sequence kept; it has 45 bases, read in frame from the first base. CDR1 and CDR2 were assigned from the germline V gene (reference sequence) as MNHEY and SMNVEV. The chain uses TRBV27 and TRBJ1-5, and 8 junction bases match TRBD1. Source: peripheral blood, taken 28 days after the second AZD1222 dose. The sequence derives from an adult who received the AZD1222 COVID-19 vaccine. The DNA sequence is TGTGCCAGCAGTTTAACCAGGGGGCGCGGTCAGCCCCAGCATTTT. Its coded protein is CASSLTRGRGQPQHF.